These T cell receptor beta chains were read from a single sample in a study of blood T cell repertoires in COVID-19. TCRdb's copy holds only in-frame clones and misses some; the assay was immunoSEQ multiplex PCR. Among around 250,000 clones listed, 70% to 90% were seen once. The specimen was PBMCs or T cells enriched from blood (not recorded which). These receptors were taken from a woman between 50 and 59 years old who had recovered from COVID-19. Each CDR3 is given with its conserved first and last residue. Fields, in order: clone size, V gene, J gene, D gene, CDR3 protein, CDR3 DNA. D genes are given only for firm matches. Clone sizes are given selectively: once, few, many, or a class where the clone is expanded.

few	TRBV6-1	TRBJ1-6	TRBD1	CASSESPGQMNSPLHF	TGTGCCAGCAGTGAAAGTCCGGGACAGATGAATTCACCCCTCCACTTT
few	TRBV9	TRBJ1-6	-	CASSVAGSNSPLHF	TGTGCCAGCAGCGTAGCAGGCAGTAATTCACCCCTCCACTTT
-	TRBV7-2	TRBJ2-5	TRBD2	CASSDRGRRETQYF	TGTGCCAGCAGCGACCGCGGGAGGCGGGAGACCCAGTACTTC
-	TRBV2	TRBJ1-1	-	CASSGTPNTEAFF	TGTGCCAGCTCTGGGACACCAAACACTGAAGCTTTCTTT
once	TRBV24-1	TRBJ2-1	TRBD2	CATSLSGRANNEQFF	TGTGCCACCAGCCTTAGCGGGAGGGCCAACAATGAGCAGTTCTTC
-	TRBV15	TRBJ1-5	-	CATSPESGHSNQPQHF	TGTGCCACCAGCCCTGAGTCGGGACATAGCAATCAGCCCCAGCATTTT
-	TRBV7-9	TRBJ2-7	-	CASSSSAYEQYF	TGTGCCAGCAGCTCGTCGGCCTACGAGCAGTACTTC
-	TRBV4-1	TRBJ2-3	-	CASSQPSRDPTDTQYF	TGCGCCAGCAGCCAACCATCTCGAGATCCCACAGATACGCAGTATTTT
-	TRBV5-5	TRBJ2-1	TRBD2	CASSRQTGTSGNNEQFF	TGTGCCAGCAGCAGGCAAACCGGGACTAGCGGGAACAATGAGCAGTTCTTC
-	TRBV28	TRBJ2-7	-	CASSIGRDKNEQYF	TGTGCCAGCAGTATCGGCAGGGATAAGAACGAGCAGTACTTC